This T cell receptor beta chain was identified in a study of cytomegalovirus exposure and HLA in healthy donors. Per the germline V gene, CDR1 is MDHEN and CDR2 is SYDVKM. This CDR3 is built from 17 residues. V lost 4 bases, J lost 6 bases, and 24 bases lay in between. 13 Jbeta primers and 60 Vbeta primers were used for the PCR. Profiling relied on immunoSEQ multiplex PCR, and the TCRdb table lists in-frame clones only, not all of them. In the table there are about 130,000 clones, around 78% of which are singletons. The sequencing sample was made of PBMCs. The V gene is TRBV28, the J gene TRBJ1-1, with D possibly matching TRBD1 (5 bases). This clonotype was sampled from a woman aged 45-65 years in good health and CMV-seronegative. The CDR3 coding sequence is TGTGCCAGCAGTTCCGCCCGGCCAAGCGGGGGGAAGGCTGAAGCTTTCTTT. It specifies CASSSARPSGGKAEAFF.